This is a list of T cell receptor beta chains from one sample in a study of T cells in Graves' hyperthyroidism and ophthalmopathy. Each CDR3 protein gets one entry after TCRdb re-called the multiplex PCR reads with MiXCR. The data show roughly 170,000 distinct CDR3 sequences, approximately 9% seen once. Sequencing used blood. The receptors were gathered from a woman between 18 and 29 years old with Graves' hyperthyroidism that later progressed to Graves' ophthalmopathy. The CDR3 runs from the conserved cysteine through the conserved F or W. Each record gives: J gene, clone size, D gene, V gene, CDR3 DNA, CDR3 protein. D genes are given only for firm matches. Only some rows state a clone size, as once, few, many or a class for expanded clones.

j_gene: TRBJ1-3; abundance: few; d_gene: -; v_gene: TRBV3-1; CDR3nt: TGTGCCAGCAGCCAAGGTTTTGGGACTGGAAACACCATATATTTT; CDR3aa: CASSQGFGTGNTIYF
j_gene: TRBJ2-3; abundance: -; d_gene: -; v_gene: TRBV27; CDR3nt: TGTGCCAGCAGTCTAGGACCTCGCGGGGATACGCAGTATTTT; CDR3aa: CASSLGPRGDTQYF
j_gene: TRBJ2-5; abundance: many; d_gene: TRBD2; v_gene: TRBV28; CDR3nt: TGTGCCAGCAGTTTCAGACTAGCGGGAAAACAAGAGACCCAGTACTTC; CDR3aa: CASSFRLAGKQETQYF
j_gene: TRBJ2-7; abundance: many; d_gene: -; v_gene: TRBV7-6; CDR3nt: TGTGCCAGCAGCTTAGGAGACGCTGCCTACGAGCAGTACTTC; CDR3aa: CASSLGDAAYEQYF
j_gene: TRBJ1-1; abundance: many; d_gene: -; v_gene: TRBV2; CDR3nt: TGTGCCAGCAGTGATCAAGGTTCCTATGCTTTCTTT; CDR3aa: CASSDQGSYAFF
j_gene: TRBJ2-7; abundance: many; d_gene: -; v_gene: TRBV7-6; CDR3nt: TGTGCCAGCAGCTTAGTCCCACTCCCTGCAAGACACGAGCAGTACTTC; CDR3aa: CASSLVPLPARHEQYF
j_gene: TRBJ1-6; abundance: few; d_gene: TRBD1; v_gene: TRBV19; CDR3nt: TGTGCCAGTACCGAGAGGGGACAGGGGACCTCACCCCTCCACTTT; CDR3aa: CASTERGQGTSPLHF
j_gene: TRBJ2-6; abundance: many; d_gene: TRBD2; v_gene: TRBV19; CDR3nt: TGTGCCAGTAGTATTTCCCCTAGCGGCTCTGGGGCCAACGTCCTGACTTTC; CDR3aa: CASSISPSGSGANVLTF
j_gene: TRBJ2-1; abundance: many; d_gene: TRBD2; v_gene: TRBV27; CDR3nt: TGTGCCAGCACCCTCCGGACTAGCGGTGAGCAGTTCTTC; CDR3aa: CASTLRTSGEQFF
j_gene: TRBJ1-1; abundance: -; d_gene: TRBD1; v_gene: TRBV5-4; CDR3nt: TGTGCCAGCAGCTTGGACTACAGGGGTGGTACTGAAGCTTTCTTT; CDR3aa: CASSLDYRGGTEAFF
j_gene: TRBJ2-7; abundance: many; d_gene: TRBD1; v_gene: TRBV3-1; CDR3nt: TGTGCCAGCAGCCCCGGACAGGGTGACTACGAGCAGTACTTC; CDR3aa: CASSPGQGDYEQYF
j_gene: TRBJ2-1; abundance: few; d_gene: -; v_gene: TRBV6-2/TRBV6-3; CDR3nt: TGTGCCAGCAGTTACTCGAGGAGGCGTGACAATGAGCAGTTCTTC; CDR3aa: CASSYSRRRDNEQFF
j_gene: TRBJ2-1; abundance: -; d_gene: TRBD1; v_gene: TRBV2; CDR3nt: TGTGCCAGCAGCCAAGTCCAATCCAAGACAGGGTACAATGAGCAGTTCTTC; CDR3aa: CASSQVQSKTGYNEQFF
j_gene: TRBJ1-1; abundance: -; d_gene: -; v_gene: TRBV4-2; CDR3nt: TGTGCCAGCAGCCTTGGCCTCGGAGATTCGAACACTGAAGCTTTCTTT; CDR3aa: CASSLGLGDSNTEAFF
j_gene: TRBJ2-7; abundance: many; d_gene: -; v_gene: TRBV10-2; CDR3nt: TGCGCCAGCAGTGACAGGCGATCCTACGAGCAGTACTTC; CDR3aa: CASSDRRSYEQYF
j_gene: TRBJ2-7; abundance: many; d_gene: TRBD2; v_gene: TRBV28; CDR3nt: TGTGCCAGTGCCGGCGGGGGATCCTACGAGCAGTACTTC; CDR3aa: CASAGGGSYEQYF
j_gene: TRBJ2-2; abundance: many; d_gene: -; v_gene: TRBV6-1; CDR3nt: TGTGCCAGCAGTTTAGGGGAGGACGGGGAGCTGTTTTTT; CDR3aa: CASSLGEDGELFF
j_gene: TRBJ2-7; abundance: many; d_gene: TRBD1; v_gene: TRBV10-3; CDR3nt: TGTGCCACGTCCCCGGGACAGGGCGGCCACGAGCAGTACTTC; CDR3aa: CATSPGQGGHEQYF
j_gene: TRBJ1-2; abundance: few; d_gene: TRBD1; v_gene: TRBV13; CDR3nt: TGTGCCAGCAGCATAATGACAGGGGGTGGCTACACCTTC; CDR3aa: CASSIMTGGGYTF
j_gene: TRBJ1-5; abundance: many; d_gene: -; v_gene: TRBV29-1; CDR3nt: TGCAGCGTTGGCCGGGACACCAATCAGCCCCAGCATTTT; CDR3aa: CSVGRDTNQPQHF
j_gene: TRBJ2-1; abundance: many; d_gene: -; v_gene: TRBV7-9; CDR3nt: TGTGCCAGCAGCCCCCTACATGAGCAGTTCTTC; CDR3aa: CASSPLHEQFF
j_gene: TRBJ2-2; abundance: few; d_gene: -; v_gene: TRBV5-1; CDR3nt: TGCGCCAGCAGCCTCCGTCGGCGAGACACCGGGGAGCTGTTTTTT; CDR3aa: CASSLRRRDTGELFF
j_gene: TRBJ2-5; abundance: -; d_gene: TRBD2; v_gene: TRBV6-2/TRBV6-3; CDR3nt: TGTGCCAGCAGCCAACTCACTAGCGTGAGACGGGAGACCCAGTACTTC; CDR3aa: CASSQLTSVRRETQYF
j_gene: TRBJ1-5; abundance: many; d_gene: -; v_gene: TRBV19; CDR3nt: TGTGCCAGTAAGGGGTCCAATCAGCCCCAGCATTTT; CDR3aa: CASKGSNQPQHF
j_gene: TRBJ2-5; abundance: many; d_gene: -; v_gene: TRBV19; CDR3nt: TGTGCCAGTAGTACCCCCACGGGGGTCCAAGAGACCCAGTACTTC; CDR3aa: CASSTPTGVQETQYF
j_gene: TRBJ1-2; abundance: many; d_gene: -; v_gene: TRBV19; CDR3nt: TGTGCCAGTAGTATACCCGCAGCGACTACGGCGGGCTACACCTTC; CDR3aa: CASSIPAATTAGYTF
j_gene: TRBJ1-1; abundance: many; d_gene: -; v_gene: TRBV20-1; CDR3nt: TGCAGTGCTAGACAAGAGGTGCAGCAGAACACTGAAGCTTTCTTT; CDR3aa: CSARQEVQQNTEAFF
j_gene: TRBJ2-3; abundance: few; d_gene: TRBD2; v_gene: TRBV6-1; CDR3nt: TGTGCCAGCAGTTATCGGGCGGGGGGCGTGGGCACAGATACGCAGTATTTT; CDR3aa: CASSYRAGGVGTDTQYF
j_gene: TRBJ2-1; abundance: many; d_gene: TRBD1; v_gene: TRBV7-9; CDR3nt: TGTGCCAGCAGCGCGACAGGGGGCAGTTTAGATGAGCAGTTCTTC; CDR3aa: CASSATGGSLDEQFF
j_gene: TRBJ2-4; abundance: few; d_gene: TRBD2; v_gene: TRBV4-1; CDR3nt: TGCGCCAGCACCCATACAGGGACTAGCGGGGGACTAGCCAAAAACATTCAGTACTTC; CDR3aa: CASTHTGTSGGLAKNIQYF
j_gene: TRBJ2-5; abundance: many; d_gene: -; v_gene: TRBV6-5; CDR3nt: TGTGCCAGCAGTTACGTGGGAGAGGGGACGGAGACCCAGTACTTC; CDR3aa: CASSYVGEGTETQYF
j_gene: TRBJ1-2; abundance: -; d_gene: TRBD1; v_gene: TRBV14; CDR3nt: TGTGCCAGCAGCCAAGACTGCAGGGGGCGTCATGGCTACACCTTC; CDR3aa: CASSQDCRGRHGYTF
j_gene: TRBJ1-2; abundance: many; d_gene: -; v_gene: TRBV12-3/TRBV12-4; CDR3nt: TGTGCCAGCAGTCCTTATGGAGGGTGGGATGGCTACACCTTC; CDR3aa: CASSPYGGWDGYTF
j_gene: TRBJ2-1; abundance: many; d_gene: -; v_gene: TRBV12-3/TRBV12-4; CDR3nt: TGTGCCAGCAGTTTCACAGGGCAATACAATGAGCAGTTCTTC; CDR3aa: CASSFTGQYNEQFF
j_gene: TRBJ1-4; abundance: many; d_gene: -; v_gene: TRBV6-1; CDR3nt: TGTGCCAGCAGTCCTACGGGATCATCGAGGGAAAAACTGTTTTTT; CDR3aa: CASSPTGSSREKLFF
j_gene: TRBJ1-3; abundance: many; d_gene: -; v_gene: TRBV28; CDR3nt: TGTGCCAGCAGGTTACAGGGCTCTGGAAACACCATATATTTT; CDR3aa: CASRLQGSGNTIYF
j_gene: TRBJ2-4; abundance: many; d_gene: -; v_gene: TRBV11-2; CDR3nt: TGTGCCAGCAGCTTAGTTGCAAGGGGAAACATTCAGTACTTC; CDR3aa: CASSLVARGNIQYF
j_gene: TRBJ2-1; abundance: -; d_gene: TRBD1; v_gene: TRBV20-1; CDR3nt: TGCAGTGCTACCCCCGGCCGGGACAGGTCCTACAATGAGCAGTTCTTC; CDR3aa: CSATPGRDRSYNEQFF
j_gene: TRBJ1-2; abundance: many; d_gene: -; v_gene: TRBV5-8; CDR3nt: TGTGCCAGCAGCTTGGAATCAAACTATGGCTACACCTTC; CDR3aa: CASSLESNYGYTF
j_gene: TRBJ2-1; abundance: few; d_gene: -; v_gene: TRBV29-1; CDR3nt: TGCAGCCTCGGGGATTACAATGAGCAGTTCTTC; CDR3aa: CSLGDYNEQFF
j_gene: TRBJ2-1; abundance: many; d_gene: -; v_gene: TRBV7-2; CDR3nt: TGTGCCAGCAGCTTAAAGGTTGACAATGAGCAGTTCTTC; CDR3aa: CASSLKVDNEQFF
j_gene: TRBJ2-5; abundance: many; d_gene: -; v_gene: TRBV28; CDR3nt: TGTGCCAGCACGGCGGGCCAAGAGACCCAGTACTTC; CDR3aa: CASTAGQETQYF
j_gene: TRBJ2-7; abundance: few; d_gene: TRBD2; v_gene: TRBV4-1; CDR3nt: TGCGCCAGCAGCCAAGAAGGAAGAACTAGCGGAAGAAACTCCTACGAGCAGTACTTC; CDR3aa: CASSQEGRTSGRNSYEQYF
j_gene: TRBJ2-7; abundance: many; d_gene: -; v_gene: TRBV18; CDR3nt: TGTGCCAGCTCGTCTCTAACCTACGAGCAGTACTTC; CDR3aa: CASSSLTYEQYF
j_gene: TRBJ1-2; abundance: many; d_gene: -; v_gene: TRBV30; CDR3nt: TGTGCTGAGAGGCGAAACCTTAACTATGGCTACACCTTC; CDR3aa: CAERRNLNYGYTF